Listed here is a single TCR beta chain. Its cognate antigen is unknown. The sample is drawn from a study of T cells expressing NK-cell markers. In the study overall: The authors derived TCR beta repertoires from sorted CD3+CD56+NKG2C+, CD3+CD56+NKG2C- and CD3+CD56-NKG2C+ T cells. Study outcomes and limitations: In 5 or 6 donors, dominant NKG2C+ clonotypes were roughly 1.0-7.0% of CD8+ T cells.

The TCR beta cDNA came from 5'RACE template switching with UMIs. Each CDR3 protein gets one entry in TCRdb, which reprocessed the 5' RACE reads and gives no DNA. In total, the table holds about 160,000 distinct CDR3 sequences. Sequencing was done on a sample of blood T cells: a sorted CD56 or NKG2C T cell subset, CD4+ or CD8+ T cells, or bulk PBMC T cells (not recorded which). The TCR sequence derives from a man aged 18-70 years in good health.

This CDR3 is CSASPYVAGGPAYETQYF. The J gene is TRBJ2-5, the V gene TRBV20-1; TCRdb's D call of TRBD2 is untestable without DNA. The CDR3 loop spans 18 amino acids. Germline V gives CDR1 DFQATT, CDR2 SNEGSKA (reference sequence).